The text below deals with one TCR beta chain. The antigen remains unidentified. Data came from immunoSEQ multiplex PCR; TCRdb stores just in-frame clones and leaves some out. The data show tens of thousands of clones, with 65% to 85% seen just once and roughly 3% held by the top ten. Trimming shortened V by 2 bases and J by 4 bases, and 27 bases separated the two germline ends. Germline V gene sequence: CDR1 SNHLY, CDR2 FYNNEI. The CDR3 is made up of 20 amino acids. These data come from a study of OX40 agonist ivuxolimab in advanced cancers. For the study at large: Three patients got partial responses; one had hepatocellular carcinoma and two had cutaneous melanoma.

Study-level points and caveats: The authors also found low normalized T-cell clonal expansion in some nonresponders.

This TCR came from an adult with an advanced solid tumor such as melanoma, head and neck, liver or kidney cancer. V and J are TRBV2 and TRBJ2-1, with a weak D call TRBD1 (7 bases). Here the sequenced sample was CD4+ or CD8+ T cells sorted from blood, taken in a trial of the OX40 agonist ivuxolimab. CDR3 protein: CASSERGRYNADRSYNEQFF. CDR3 DNA sequence: TGTGCCAGCAGTGAACGAGGGAGGTATAATGCGGACAGGTCATACAATGAGCAGTTCTTC.